This T cell receptor (beta chain) emerged from a study of cytomegalovirus exposure and HLA in healthy donors (dated by TCRdb to about 2017). Turning to the overall study: In an earlier analysis of approximately 500 of the donors, 250 to 350 Gb of sequence data and 90 million to 130 million unique TCR beta sequences from about 179 million T cells were reported. To predict cytomegalovirus infection status, the study combined high-throughput TCR immunosequencing, statistical association of individual TCRs with disease status, and machine learning. An early release covering roughly 580 HLA-typed donors comprised approximately 300 gigabases of sequencing data and tens of millions of unique TCR sequences. Donor age, sex, ethnicity and CMV serostatus were collected together with the repertoire data. In the later analysis, no new phenotypic data were used to find candidate immune exposures; instead, reliance was placed on TCR beta sequences and their occurrence across donors. A later analysis re-examined previously published TCR beta repertoires from 610 or so donors and added high-resolution HLA genotyping to investigate patterns of TCR occurrence. A later genetic analysis took genome-wide SNP genotypes for about three fifths of the roughly 700 donors and used that subset as a discovery cohort. Along with the roughly 710-subject first cohort, a separate validation cohort of over a hundred different subjects was used. Among under 450 genotyped donors of the cohort, an average of around 240,000 unique TCR beta nucleotide sequences were sequenced per donor, roughly 18% of them non-productive. Every discovery cohort repertoire had been produced on one sequencing platform. Typing coverage differed by locus: A, B, C, DRB1 and DQB1 were typed in about 629-630 donors, DQA1 in about 510, DPA1 in some 610, and DPB1 in roughly 470. The study aimed to test whether cataloging public T cell receptors could reveal signatures of past pathogen exposure. Both class I and class II loci were covered by HLA typing, at four-digit resolution. An earlier analysis of 450 to 750 of the donors used high-throughput TCR beta sequencing to judge whether each TCR beta V gene segment behaved as functional or pseudogenic. Using immunosequencing, the study profiled T cell repertoires from about 610 subjects and related those repertoires to cytomegalovirus serostatus. Of the roughly 420 genotyped donors, roughly 80% were placed in the genetic ancestry cluster associated with self-reported Caucasian donors. Roughly 5 DR-DQ haplotypes were handled as single units for association and clustering, since linkage in the cohort was strong. The paper as a whole reports these results and caveats: This cohort had only TCR beta chains sequenced, and the lack of alpha or paired-chain data limited which features could be detected. Broadly in line with IMGT annotations, most TCR beta V segments showed up in productive rearrangements about 90% or about 30% of the time in an earlier analysis of several hundred of the donors. In a later analysis, HLA-associated TCR beta chains were found to be more clonally expanded and to have lower generation probabilities than equally common non-associated chains. In vitro tests confirmed that a few of the cytomegalovirus-associated TCR beta chains recognize cytomegalovirus antigens. Sequencing depth was assumed to be roughly uniform across donors in the presence/absence analyses, though that assumption may not hold. When HLA alleles, especially DR and DQ, strongly co-occurred, attributing TCR associations to individual alleles was difficult. Because HLA typing was missing for some donors at each locus, association tests included only the typed subset. The classifier was reported to diagnose cytomegalovirus status with high specificity and sensitivity in both the original and validation cohorts. Several of the top co-occurrence clusters appeared to be linked to parvovirus B19, influenza, CMV and Epstein-Barr virus, according to a later analysis. The authors suggested that the approach could potentially be extended to other disease states and immunological phenotypes. A cluster of highly shared sequence variants was judged likely to represent a technical artifact of the sequencing pipeline. In the study, approximately 160 TCR beta chains were listed as associated with cytomegalovirus. In a later analysis, most CMV-associated TCR beta chains were found to appear HLA-restricted, with HLA associations seemingly driven largely by CMV exposure. Linkage disequilibrium might explain the correlated functional status among segregating V segments, but an unknown experimental factor could not be excluded. According to a later genetic analysis, donors in an Asian-associated ancestry cluster had fewer N-insertions in productive TCRs than the approximately 710-donor mean. While some public TCRs were present in many individuals, most TCR sequences turned up only very rarely across donors. Because counts were too low, roughly 16 rarely observed V segments, including chromosome 9 orphons, were excluded from the earlier analysis of 500 to 700 of the donors. CMV serostatus was the only immune exposure information available for the cohort. A further reported finding was that TCR beta sequences accurately predicted the HLA-A and HLA-B alleles for most subjects in the first cohort. According to a later analysis, TCR association rates differed among HLA loci, with DRB1 alleles showing the most associated TCRs and HLA-C alleles showing the fewest. V-gene and J-gene trimming of TCR beta chains was associated with a missense DCLRE1C variant in a later genetic analysis, and the association was replicated in an independent cohort. At a false discovery rate of 0.05, a later analysis linked some 17,000 TCR beta sequences to specific HLA alleles.

The cohort consisted of 600 to 700 healthy bone marrow donors. At the time of sampling, every cohort member was nominally healthy, though immune exposures that went unrecorded were likely present. The donor tested CMV seropositive, placing the donor among the 290 or so seropositive members of the cohort. A peripheral blood sample was provided by each donor, and peripheral blood mononuclear cells were used for TCR beta sequencing. Genomic DNA extraction from the blood cell samples was performed with the Qiagen DNeasy Blood Extraction Kit. In regard to this clone: Its antigen is currently not known. Per-nucleotide qualities are absent, and no much larger clonotype sits a single base away.

Library preparation employed the immunoSEQ multiplex PCR assay. The multiplex PCR relied on a mix of 60 forward primers for TCR Vbeta segments and 13 reverse primers for TCR Jbeta segments. The CDR3 region of rearranged TCR beta genes was amplified from genomic DNA by a multiplex PCR assay. The amplified TCR beta libraries were sequenced on the Illumina HiSeq System as 87-base-pair reads. As for the original processing: A later analysis counted 65 million to 90 million unique TCR beta chains across the 600 to 850 repertoires, and some 11 million of these chains were shared by at least two donors. Raw reads were error-corrected and collapsed into unique sequences with a nearest-neighbor algorithm that merged closely related sequences to remove PCR and sequencing errors. Alignment of CDR3 sequences to IMGT reference sequences was used to assign V, D and J gene segments. Each retained sequence needed at least a six-nucleotide match to both a V gene segment and a J gene segment. A rearrangement counted as productive if the CDR3 had no stop codons and remained in frame with V and J, and every other rearrangement counted as non-productive. Following IMGT convention, CDR3 was defined as the stretch from the second conserved V-encoded cysteine to the conserved J-encoded phenylalanine. The earlier analysis of 450 to 750 of the donors excluded any sequence lacking an unambiguous match to a single V gene segment. An earlier analysis of a few hundred of the donors called V segments functional above 56.7% productive rearrangements and segregating when the between-donor standard deviation exceeded 5%. To diagnose cytomegalovirus status from the catalog of TCR beta chain sequences, a statistical classification framework was built. A later analysis assigned V and J genes by comparing TCR nucleotide sequences with IMGT/GENE-DB human TR gene sequences. Using the TCRdist pipeline, a later analysis assigned CDR3 sequences along with most-parsimonious VDJ recombination scenarios. In a later analysis, each TCR beta chain was defined by its CDR3 amino acid sequence together with its V-gene family, and reads lacking a unique V-gene family were excluded. A later analysis removed 600 or so highly shared, low-generation-probability nucleotide sequences to deal with suspected cross-contamination and a sequencing artifact. In a later analysis, a clonal expansion index was calculated for each public chain from normalized within-repertoire ranks of inferred template counts. In a later analysis, generation probabilities were computed with a VDJ recombination model fitted to out-of-frame rearrangements, and the resulting probabilities were checked against IGoR. A later analysis scored TCR-TCR, TCR-HLA and TCR-CMV co-occurrence with hypergeometric tests, applying a repertoire-size bias correction to TCR pairs. To estimate false discovery rates, a later analysis permuted the HLA or CMV assignments 20 times. In a later analysis, co-occurring TCRs were grouped with DBSCAN, and TCRdist sequence similarity was added when clustering was performed within HLA-allele-positive subsets. For co-occurrence clustering, repertoires with fewer than 30,000 or more than 120,000 public chains were excluded, along with roughly 5 repertoires with anomalous nucleotide sharing. Here the immuneACCESS table is served through TCRdb, limited to in-frame sequences with V and J called. Missing clones are a known gap in these copies; in checked studies unresolved V genes cover under half, and the rest lacks a known reason. The D gene and trimming were derived from the DNA, and the V and J assignments and clone size from that table. The sample records some 79,000 clones, more than 60% of which are singletons. Around 5.1% of the sample lies in the top ten.

Sequencing was carried out using PBMCs. This TCR was sampled from a male donor in good health and CMV-seropositive.

The DNA sequence follows: TGTGCCAGCAGTTTACCCCTAGCGGGGGCTCCCTACGAGCAGTACTTC. Translated, this gives CASSLPLAGAPYEQYF. This chain joins TRBV28 to TRBJ2-7; TRBD2 fits 10 bases in the junction. CDR1 and CDR2 were assigned from the germline V gene as MDHEN and SYDVKM. From cysteine to phenylalanine, the CDR3 is 16 amino acids long. The DNA shown is the 48-base CDR3, in frame from base 1. V trim: 2 bases; J trim: 2 bases; unmatched bases: 6.